This T cell receptor beta chain is from a study of blood T cell repertoires in COVID-19. Across the study: The United States, Italy and Spain were the sources of the acute and convalescent COVID-19 samples.

The CDR3 consists of 15 residues. Losses at the gene ends were 5 bases for V and 7 bases for J; bases not matched to a gene: 7. Germline-derived CDR1 and CDR2 are MDHEN and SYDVKM. Authors' data handling: Estimates of nucleated cell counts were drawn from the amplification of reference gene primers. TCRdb's table, derived via immunoSEQ multiplex PCR, lists solely in-frame clones and lacks some. D and trimming come from the DNA, and the V and J calls and clone size come from that table. The table records hundreds of thousands of clones, around 92% of them present only once. Study members were between about 18 and 90 years old and lived in 20 to 25 US regions. It was within 2 weeks before study entry that exposed participants met a COVID-19 case.

The sample taken for sequencing was PBMCs or T cells enriched from blood (not recorded which). The gene calls are TRBV28 and TRBJ1-5, with 11 bases fitting TRBD1. The source is a woman aged 50 to 60 who had been exposed to COVID-19. CDR3 amino acids: CASSTRDRGEQPQHF. The CDR3 DNA reads TGTGCCAGCAGTACCCGGGACAGGGGGGAACAGCCCCAGCATTTT.